This T cell receptor beta chain was observed in a study of blood T cell repertoires in COVID-19. Study as a whole: Researchers got acute and convalescent COVID-19 samples from the United States, Italy and Spain. The cDNA or gDNA used as material had been derived from T cells, B-cell-depleted T cells, or PBMCs.

Libraries were prepared by immunoSEQ multiplex PCR; TCRdb keeps only in-frame clonotypes and omits some of them. The sample lists just over 300,000 clones, nearly 90% occurring once. Germline assignment: CDR1 MDHEN and CDR2 SYDVKM. The V and J ends lost 2 bases and 5 bases, in that order; junction bases with no gene match: 4. The CDR3 is 15 amino acids. The Seattle patients joined while their infection was active and were tracked longitudinally afterward. Material: peripheral blood. This TCR came from a woman under 40 with COVID-19, enrolled during active disease. The V call is TRBV28, the J call TRBJ2-1; 9 positions match TRBD2. CDR3 amino acids: CASSLGGGAHNEQFF. CDR3 DNA sequence: TGTGCCAGCAGTTTAGGCGGGGGGGCCCACAATGAGCAGTTCTTC.